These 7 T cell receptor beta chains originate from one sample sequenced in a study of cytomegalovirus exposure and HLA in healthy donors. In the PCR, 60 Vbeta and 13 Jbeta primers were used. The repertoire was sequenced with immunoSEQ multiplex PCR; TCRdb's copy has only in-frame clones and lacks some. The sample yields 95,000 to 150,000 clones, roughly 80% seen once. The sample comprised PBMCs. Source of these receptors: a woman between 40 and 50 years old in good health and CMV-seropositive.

CDR3: CASSATGSTYGYTF. CDR3 DNA: TGCGCCAGCAGCGCGACAGGGTCTACCTATGGCTACACCTTC. The rearrangement links TRBV5-1 to TRBJ1-2; 7 nucleotides agree with TRBD1. The CDR3 is 14 amino acids. Per the germline V gene, CDR1 is SGHRS and CDR2 is YFSETQ. V trimming: 4 bases; J trimming: 4 bases; junction bases outside the gene matches: 7.

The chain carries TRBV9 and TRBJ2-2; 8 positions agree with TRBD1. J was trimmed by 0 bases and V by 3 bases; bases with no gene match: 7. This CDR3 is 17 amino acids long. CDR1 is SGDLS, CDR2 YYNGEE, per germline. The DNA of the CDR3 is TGTGCCAGCAGCGCCGGGACAGGTGGATCGAACACCGGGGAGCTGTTTTTT. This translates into CASSAGTGGSNTGELFF.

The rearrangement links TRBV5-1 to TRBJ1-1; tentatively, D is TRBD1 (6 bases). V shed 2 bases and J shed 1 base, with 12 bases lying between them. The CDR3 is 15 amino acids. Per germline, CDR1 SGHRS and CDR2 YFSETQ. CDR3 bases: TGCGCCAGCAGCTTACAACAGGGTCAGAACACTGAAGCTTTCTTT. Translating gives CASSLQQGQNTEAFF.

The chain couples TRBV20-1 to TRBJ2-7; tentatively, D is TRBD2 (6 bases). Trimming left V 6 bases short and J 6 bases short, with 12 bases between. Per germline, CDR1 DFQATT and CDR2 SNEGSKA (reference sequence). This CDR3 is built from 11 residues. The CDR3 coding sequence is TGCAGTGCGGGACGGACTACCGAGCAGTACTTC. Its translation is CSAGRTTEQYF.

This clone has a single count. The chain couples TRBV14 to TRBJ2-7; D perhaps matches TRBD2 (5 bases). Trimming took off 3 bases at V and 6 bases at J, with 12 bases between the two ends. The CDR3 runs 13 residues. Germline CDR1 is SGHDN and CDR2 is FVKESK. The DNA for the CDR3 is TGTGCCAGCAGCCAGATACTAGGGTTCGAGCAGTACTTC. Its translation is CASSQILGFEQYF.

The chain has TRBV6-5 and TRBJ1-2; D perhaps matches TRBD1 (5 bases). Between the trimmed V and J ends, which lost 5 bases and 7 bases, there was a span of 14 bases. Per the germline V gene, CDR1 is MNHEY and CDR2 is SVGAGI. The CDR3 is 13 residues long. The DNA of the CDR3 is TGTGCCAGCAGTCCCTATCGCGGGGGTGGCTACACCTTC. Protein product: CASSPYRGGGYTF.

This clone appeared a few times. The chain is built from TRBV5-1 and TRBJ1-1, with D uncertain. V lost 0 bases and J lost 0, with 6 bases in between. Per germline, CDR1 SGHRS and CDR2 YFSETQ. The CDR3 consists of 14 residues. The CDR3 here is CASSLDGVNTEAFF. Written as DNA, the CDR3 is TGCGCCAGCAGCTTGGACGGGGTGAACACTGAAGCTTTCTTT. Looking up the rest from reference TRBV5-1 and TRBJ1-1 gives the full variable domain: KAGVTQTPRYLIKTRGQQVTLSCSPISGHRSVSWYQQTPGQGLQFLFEYFSETQRNKGNFPGRFSGRQFSNSRSEMNVSTLELGDSALYLCASSLDGVNTEAFFGQGTRLTVV.